This record covers a single T cell receptor beta chain. Its antigen is not known. The germline CDR1 and CDR2 sequences are SEHNR and FQNEAQ (reference sequence). V lost 1 base to trimming and J lost 7 bases, with 8 bases between them. The CDR3 loop spans 13 amino acids. The record originates from a study of T cell responses to AZD1222 COVID-19 vaccine. The wider study: Pooled together were second doses at about 4 or about 12 weeks.

The table came from immunoSEQ multiplex PCR; TCRdb's copy has only in-frame clones and leaves some out. Among over 110,000 clones listed, approximately 94% were seen once. Broader study findings: Clonal diversity may have been underestimated, and the donors were mostly white British, with more females than males. Rises in breadth and depth of Spike-specific TCRs came after two AZD1222 doses. Reportedly, close to half of spike-specific TCRs are directed against unmutated variant regions.

The V gene is TRBV7-9, the J gene TRBJ2-1; D not certain. This TCR was recovered from an adult in good health. Sample: peripheral blood, taken on day 0 of AZD1222 vaccination. The CDR3 DNA follows: TGTGCCAGCAGCTTAGATGTGGCAAATGAGCAGTTCTTC. Translated: CASSLDVANEQFF. The whole variable domain, remainder taken from reference TRBV7-9 and TRBJ2-1, is DTGVSQNPRHKITKRGQNVTFRCDPISEHNRLYWYRQTLGQGPEFLTYFQNEAQLEKSRLLSDRFSAERPKGSFSTLEIQRTEQGDSAMYLCASSLDVANEQFFGPGTRLTVL.